The T cell receptor (beta chain) described here comes from a study of blood T cells in healthy people across ages. Study outcomes and limitations: Researchers judged that diversity estimates from one million T cells fell short of true values. Across the age range, TCR beta diversity per million T cells fell in a roughly linear way.

Worth noting for this clonotype: Antigen: not known.

PCR was performed a second time for roughly 7 to 12 cycles using a sample-barcoded 5' primer and a J-beta primer mix. All samples yielded 2.5 million or more CDR3-containing paired-end reads. TCRdb processed the 5' RACE reads anew with MiXCR; each CDR3 protein has one entry. The sample comprises approximately 1.5 million distinct CDR3 sequences, roughly 43% of which are singletons, and about 3.8% rests with the top ten. The J segment lost 1 base and the V segment lost 6 bases, leaving 8 bases of the junction unmatched. Per the germline V gene, CDR1 is ENHRY and CDR2 is SYGVKD. There are 16 residues in the CDR3.

The source of this sequence is a woman younger than 30 in good health. This rearrangement joins TRBV10-3 to TRBJ2-1; 8 bases agree with TRBD1. The specimen sequenced was blood. CDR3 loop: CAISETGVKSYNEQFF. CDR3 bases: TGTGCCATCAGCGAGACAGGGGTTAAATCCTACAATGAGCAGTTCTTC.